What follows describes a single TCR beta chain. This clone was counted once. Its target antigen remains unknown. No base quality values were provided; no much bigger clone lies one nucleotide off. This entry comes from a study of T cell responses to AZD1222 COVID-19 vaccine listed by TCRdb under 2021. With respect to the entire study: AZD1222 recipients with second doses at about 4 weeks or about 12 weeks were pooled, because spike-specific TCR depth and breadth did not differ between schedules. TCR sequencing was performed for roughly 250 trial participants, of whom around 210 were given two doses of AZD1222 and approximately 26 were given two doses of MenACWY control vaccine. Trial participants were enrolled by age into 18-55, 56-69 and 70-plus year subgroups, with 148, 28 and 57 TCR-sequenced participants respectively. Overall study outcomes, separate from this receptor: The 56-69-year group was small, and its depth increase did not reach significance, likely because of low power. Most participants were white British and females outnumbered males, and the authors suggested that clonal diversity may have been underestimated. Only a handful of AZD1222 recipients were SARS-CoV-2 seropositive at baseline, limiting conclusions about previously exposed vaccinees. No day 14 peak-response samples were available, so repertoires were characterized only after the peak T cell response. Spike-specific TCR breadth and depth rose significantly after two AZD1222 doses compared with day 0 and with MenACWY recipients. The vaccine-associated CD4 TCRs covered the entire spike protein, and the dominant responses fell in regions 160-218 and 743-854. Reportedly, close to half of the unique spike-specific TCRs recognized epitopes lying outside the regions that are mutated in the B.1.351 and B.1.1.7 variants.

The label giving this sample's time point can be read as: baseline before first vaccination. The vaccinee samples were drawn from two UK trials, COV001 and COV002, one of which was a single-blind randomized controlled phase 2/3 trial testing AZD1222 (ChAdOx1 nCoV-19) in healthy adults. For TCRbeta chain sequencing, PBMC samples were collected from trial participants at day 0 and at day 28 after the second dose. Reading from cysteine to phenylalanine, the CDR3 counts 12 amino acids. Only the CDR3 DNA stays, 36 bases, in frame from base 1. Relative to germline, V is 4 bases shorter and J is 5 bases shorter, with 9 bases between their ends. The germline V gene supplies CDR1 SGHTS and CDR2 YDEGEE. The CDR3 regions of human TCRbeta chains were analyzed by immunosequencing. For the original study's pipeline: Repertoire TCRs were matched against a reference library of SARS-CoV-2-specific TCRs generated with the MIRA antigen-specificity platform. Breadth was defined as the fraction of unique TCRs that were SARS-CoV-2-associated. Depth was defined as the fraction of total T cells that were SARS-CoV-2-associated. Using the MIRA data, every spike-specific TCR was mapped to the spike region that the TCR reacted to and assigned to either a CD4 or a CD8 class. Log10-transformed breadth and depth values were compared by one-way ANOVA with Sidak's multiple comparisons tests. TCRdb limited this immuneACCESS table to in-frame rearrangements with V and J called. A share of clones is missing; checked studies link under half to unresolved V genes, and the rest is unexplained. That table supplies the V and J calls and clone size; D and trimming were determined from the DNA. The table for this sample lists fewer than 150,000 clones; just over 85% of them were counted only once. Of the sample, around 3.3% falls within the top ten clones.

The clonotype was recovered from an adult in good health. The input for sequencing was peripheral blood, taken on day 0 of AZD1222 vaccination. Here the chain combines TRBV5-8 and TRBJ2-5, with the D gene too uncertain to name. Here the CDR3 is given as CASSRMAETQYF. At the DNA level, the sequence is TGTGCCAGCAGCCGGATGGCCGAGACCCAGTACTTC.